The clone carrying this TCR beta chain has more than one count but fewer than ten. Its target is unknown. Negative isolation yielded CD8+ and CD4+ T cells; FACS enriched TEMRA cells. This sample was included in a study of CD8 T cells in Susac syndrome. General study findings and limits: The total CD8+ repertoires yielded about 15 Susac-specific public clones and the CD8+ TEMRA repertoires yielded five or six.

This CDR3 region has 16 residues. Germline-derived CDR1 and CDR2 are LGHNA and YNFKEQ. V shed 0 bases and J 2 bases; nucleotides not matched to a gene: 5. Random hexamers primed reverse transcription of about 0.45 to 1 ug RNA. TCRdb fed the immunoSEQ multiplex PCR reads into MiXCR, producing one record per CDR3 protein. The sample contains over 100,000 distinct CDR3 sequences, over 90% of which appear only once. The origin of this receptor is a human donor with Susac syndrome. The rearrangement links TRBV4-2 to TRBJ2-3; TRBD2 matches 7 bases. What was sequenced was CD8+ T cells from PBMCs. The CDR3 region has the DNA TGTGCCAGCAGCCAAGAATCCAGCGGGGTCACAGATACGCAGTATTTT. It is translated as CASSQESSGVTDTQYF.